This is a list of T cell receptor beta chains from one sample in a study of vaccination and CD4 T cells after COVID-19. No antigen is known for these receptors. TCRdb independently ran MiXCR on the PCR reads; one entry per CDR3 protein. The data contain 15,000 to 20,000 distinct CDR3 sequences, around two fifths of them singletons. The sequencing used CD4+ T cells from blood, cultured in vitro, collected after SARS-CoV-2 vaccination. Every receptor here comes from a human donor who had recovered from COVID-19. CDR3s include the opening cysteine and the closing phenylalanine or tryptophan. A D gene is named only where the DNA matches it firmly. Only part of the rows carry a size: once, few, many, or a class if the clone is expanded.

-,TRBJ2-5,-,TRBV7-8,TGTGCCAGCAGCTTAAATGCAGGGGCAGGAAAGACCCAGTACTTC,CASSLNAGAGKTQYF
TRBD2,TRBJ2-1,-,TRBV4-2,TGTGCCAGCACCCTAGCGGGAGGAGGATGGGAGCAGTTCTTC,CASTLAGGGWEQFF
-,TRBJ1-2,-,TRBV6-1,TGTGCCAGCACGTCAGCTAACTATGGCTACACCTTC,CASTSANYGYTF
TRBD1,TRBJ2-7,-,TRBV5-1,TGCGCCAGCAGCACGGGACAGGGAGGGAAAGAGCAGTACTTC,CASSTGQGGKEQYF
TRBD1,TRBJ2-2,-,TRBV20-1,TGCAGTGCCCCCCGGGACAGATGGGACACCGGGGAGCTGTTTTTT,CSAPRDRWDTGELFF
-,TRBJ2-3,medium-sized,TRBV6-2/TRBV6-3,TGTGCCAGCAGTTACTTTCTAGCTAGCTCAGATACGCAGTATTTT,CASSYFLASSDTQYF
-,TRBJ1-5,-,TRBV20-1,TGCAGTGCCCGAGAGGGGGGCCTTAGCAATCAGCCCCAGCATTTT,CSAREGGLSNQPQHF
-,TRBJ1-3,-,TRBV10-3,TGTGCCATCAGTGCTACAGGAGCTGGAAACACCATATATTTT,CAISATGAGNTIYF
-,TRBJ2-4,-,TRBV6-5,TGTGCCAGCAGTTACTCGGTACACAGAGCCAAAAACATTCAGTACTTC,CASSYSVHRAKNIQYF
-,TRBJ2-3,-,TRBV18,TGTGCCAGCTCACCATCGGCAGTCCCAGATACGCAGTATTTT,CASSPSAVPDTQYF
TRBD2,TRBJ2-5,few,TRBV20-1,TGCAGTGCTTCTACGGGGGGGGGGCCCCAAGAGACCCAGTACTTC,CSASTGGGPQETQYF
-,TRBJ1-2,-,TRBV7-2,TGTGCCAGCAGCTTAAGGGGCACTAGTAACTATGGCTACACCTTC,CASSLRGTSNYGYTF
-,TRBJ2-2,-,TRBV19,TGTGCCAGTAGACCGGGACAAACGAACACCGGGGAGCTGTTTTTT,CASRPGQTNTGELFF
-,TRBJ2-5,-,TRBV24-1,TGTGCCACCAGTGATTTTCGGGACCAACAAGAGACCCAGTACTTC,CATSDFRDQQETQYF
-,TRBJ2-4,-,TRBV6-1,TGTGCCAGCAGTGTTGGTGCGGCAGCAATTCGATACTTC,CASSVGAAAIRYF
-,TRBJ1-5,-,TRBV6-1,TGTGCCAGCACGGTCGGGGGCCTCGGGGGTCAGCCCCAGCATTTT,CASTVGGLGGQPQHF
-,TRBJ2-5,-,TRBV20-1,TGCAGTGCTAGAGATCGATTGGGCGAGACCCAGTACTTC,CSARDRLGETQYF
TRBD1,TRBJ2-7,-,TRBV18,TGTGCCAGCTCAAGGACAGGTTTTTCCGAGCAGTACTTC,CASSRTGFSEQYF
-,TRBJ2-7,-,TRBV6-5,TGTGCCAGCAGTTCCGGTTTAGCGGTAGGCTACGAGCAGTACTTC,CASSSGLAVGYEQYF
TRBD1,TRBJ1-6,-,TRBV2,TGTGCCGCCAGGGACAGGGAAAATTCACCCCTCCACTTT,CAARDRENSPLHF
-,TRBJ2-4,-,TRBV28,TGTGCCAGCAGTCCACCGACTGGCGGGATTGCCAAAAACATTCAGTACTTC,CASSPPTGGIAKNIQYF
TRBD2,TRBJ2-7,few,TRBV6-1,TGTGCCAGCGGGAGAAGACTAGCGGGAGGATCCTACGAGCAGTACTTC,CASGRRLAGGSYEQYF
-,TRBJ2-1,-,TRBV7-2,TGTGCCAGCAGCTTAGGTCCTAGCCCCCCGTCAGGTGAGCAGTTCTTC,CASSLGPSPPSGEQFF
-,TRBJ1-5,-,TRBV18,TGTGCCAGCGCCCCGGGTCTTGATCAGCCCCAGCATTTT,CASAPGLDQPQHF
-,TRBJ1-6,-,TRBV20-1,TGCAGTGCTAGAGAGGAAGGGAGTCGTTCACCCCTCCACTTT,CSAREEGSRSPLHF
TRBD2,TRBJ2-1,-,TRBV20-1,TGCAGTGCGGGACTAGCGGGAGCAGAGATCTACAATGAGCAGTTCTTC,CSAGLAGAEIYNEQFF
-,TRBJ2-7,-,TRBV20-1,TGCAGTGCTGAAGCAGGGTCCGGATACGAGCAGTACTTC,CSAEAGSGYEQYF
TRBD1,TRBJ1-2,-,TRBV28,TGTGCCAGCAGTTTGGGTGTGCAGGGGGTTTCTACCTTC,CASSLGVQGVSTF
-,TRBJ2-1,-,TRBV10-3,TGTGCCATCTCGCCGCGGAAGGACAATGAGCAGTTCTTC,CAISPRKDNEQFF
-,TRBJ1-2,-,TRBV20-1,TGCAGTGCTAGTACCGGGGGCCATGGCTACACCTTC,CSASTGGHGYTF
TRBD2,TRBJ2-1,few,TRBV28,TGTGCCAGCAGTTTATATACTAGCGGATACAAAGAGCAGTTCTTC,CASSLYTSGYKEQFF
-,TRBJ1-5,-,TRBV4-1,TGCGCCAGCAGCCAAGACGGGGCGTGGGATCAGCCCCAGCATTTT,CASSQDGAWDQPQHF
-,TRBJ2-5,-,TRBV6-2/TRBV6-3,TGTGCCAGCACCCCTGGGAGGCTTGGCTGGGAGACCCAGTACTTC,CASTPGRLGWETQYF
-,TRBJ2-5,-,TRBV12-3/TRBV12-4,TGTGCCAGCAGTTTCCAGGAGACCCAGTACTTC,CASSFQETQYF